Each of the 23 T cell receptor beta chains below was sequenced from the same sample in a study of cytomegalovirus exposure and HLA in healthy donors. In the PCR, 60 Vbeta and 13 Jbeta primers were used. Some clones are missing from TCRdb's copy, which holds only in-frame ones; the method was immunoSEQ multiplex PCR. The table lists about 98,000 clones, around 67% of them singletons. Source material: PBMCs. The receptors were sampled from a man aged 45-65 years in good health and CMV-seronegative.

This clone was recorded only once. This chain joins TRBV30 and TRBJ2-7; TRBD1 is a possible D gene (6 bases). Germline CDR1 reads GTSNPN; CDR2 reads SVGIG (reference sequence). Trimming removed 3 bases at V and 1 base at J, with 13 bases between. This CDR3 contains 14 residues. CDR3 residues: CAWRRGGQSYEQYF. DNA for the CDR3: TGTGCCTGGAGAAGGGGTGGACAGTCCTACGAGCAGTACTTC. Full variable domain (rest looked up from reference TRBV30 and TRBJ2-7): SQTIHQWPATLVQPVGSPLSLECTVEGTSNPNLYWYRQAAGRGLQLLFYSVGIGQISSEVPQNLSASRPQDRQFILSSKKLLLSDSGFYLCAWRRGGQSYEQYFGPGTRLTVT.

This chain connects TRBV5-5 to TRBJ1-1; weak D call: TRBD1 (6 bases). Germline-derived CDR1 and CDR2 are SGHKS and YYEKEE (reference sequence). Trimming removed 0 bases from V and 6 bases from J, with 15 bases in between. The CDR3 spans 15 residues. CDR3 nucleotides: TGTGCCAGCAGCTTGGTGGGGGGGGCGAGATCTGAAGCTTTCTTT. As protein: CASSLVGGARSEAFF.

V gene TRBV5-1 combines with J gene TRBJ2-3; tentatively, D is TRBD1 (6 bases). Trimming took off 6 bases at V and 3 bases at J, with 17 bases between the two ends. CDR1 SGHRS and CDR2 YFSETQ come from the germline V gene. The CDR3 has 15 residues. Here the CDR3 DNA reads TGCGCCAGCACCCAACAGGGAGATCGGACAGATACGCAGTATTTT. Translation gives CASTQQGDRTDTQYF.

V usage is TRBV11-2 and J usage is TRBJ1-2, with TRBD1 as a possible D gene (5 bases). Per germline, CDR1 SGHAT and CDR2 FQNNGV. V lost 6 bases to trimming and J lost 0 bases, with 17 bases between them. CDR3 length equals 16 residues. The CDR3 loop reads CASSYPGPGSNYGYTF. The CDR3 DNA sequence: TGTGCCAGCAGTTACCCCGGGCCAGGGTCTAACTATGGCTACACCTTC. Combining the CDR3 with reference TRBV11-2 and TRBJ1-2 gives the whole variable domain EAGVAQSPRYKIIEKRQSVAFWCNPISGHATLYWYQQILGQGPKLLIQFQNNGVVDDSQLPKDRFSAERLKGVDSTLKIQPAKLEDSAVYLCASSYPGPGSNYGYTFGSGTRLTVV.

This chain uses TRBV4-1 with TRBJ2-6; D is possibly TRBD1 (6 bases). The V and J ends lost 4 bases and 2 bases respectively, with 15 bases between them. The CDR3 is 17 amino acids. Germline V lookup: CDR1 MGHRA, CDR2 YSYEKL. This CDR3 reads CASSRATGNTGANVLTF. The CDR3 region has the DNA TGCGCCAGCAGCCGCGCGACAGGAAATACTGGGGCCAACGTCCTGACTTTC.

The chain uses TRBV7-2 and TRBJ1-2; D is unclear. Germline CDR1 is SGHTA and CDR2 is FQGNSA. The V and J ends lost 0 bases and 0 bases respectively, with 5 bases between them. This CDR3 contains 14 residues. The CDR3 DNA sequence: TGTGCCAGCAGCTTAGCCTCTTCTAACTATGGCTACACCTTC. Translating gives CASSLASSNYGYTF.

The V gene is TRBV19, the J gene TRBJ2-3; 7 bases map to TRBD2. The CDR3 extends over 16 amino acids. Trimming at V came to 3 bases and at J to 2 bases, leaving 8 bases not matched to a gene. Germline V gene sequence: CDR1 LNHDA, CDR2 SQIVND (reference sequence). Written as DNA, the CDR3 is TGTGCCAGTAGTATTGGGGGGGAGGGGCTCACAGATACGCAGTATTTT. Protein sequence: CASSIGGEGLTDTQYF.

This rearrangement joins TRBV10-3 to TRBJ2-2, with 8 bases that match TRBD2. Germline CDR1 and CDR2: ENHRY and SYGVKD. The V gene end was trimmed by 10 bases and the J gene end by 1 base; junction bases not matched to a gene: 2. This CDR3 region has 13 residues. The chain's CDR3 is CATGLENTGELFF. In DNA form, the CDR3 reads TGTGCCACGGGACTAGAGAACACCGGGGAGCTGTTTTTT.

A single count supports this clone. The rearrangement joins TRBV4-1 to TRBJ2-4; D perhaps matches TRBD2 (7 bases). Germline assignment: CDR1 MGHRA and CDR2 YSYEKL. This CDR3 is 17 amino acids long. V was trimmed by 3 bases and J by 3 bases, leaving 18 bases between them. Here the CDR3 DNA reads TGCGCCAGCAGCCAGGGGGGGAACAGGGTCGACAAAAACATTCAGTACTTC. As protein: CASSQGGNRVDKNIQYF.

There are a few counts of this clone. This chain joins TRBV6-5 and TRBJ2-1, with TRBD2 identical over 8 bases. Germline V gene data show CDR1 as MNHEY and CDR2 as SVGAGI. The V segment lost 4 bases and the J segment 3 bases; nucleotides outside the gene matches: 5. This CDR3 is 15 amino acids long. The CDR3 nucleotides are TGTGCCAGCAGTTTAAGCGGGAGCAACTACAATGAGCAGTTCTTC. This sequence encodes CASSLSGSNYNEQFF.

The CDR3 bases are TGTGCCAGCAGTTTGGTGGTAGGAGGGCTGCACAATGAGCAGTTCTTC. Its protein product is CASSLVVGGLHNEQFF. J is TRBJ2-1 and V is TRBV28, with D tentatively TRBD2 (6 bases). Germline V gene lookup returns CDR1 MDHEN and CDR2 SYDVKM. The germline V and J ends were trimmed by 3 bases and 5 bases, with 17 bases remaining between them. This CDR3 has 16 amino acids.

The chain uses TRBV6-6 and TRBJ2-1, with a weak D call TRBD2 (5 bases). The CDR3 is made up of 10 amino acids. CDR1 and CDR2 (germline): MNHNY, SVGAGI (reference sequence). Trimming took 8 bases from V and 11 from J, leaving 10 bases between them. CDR3 nucleotides: TGTGCCAGCGGAGCGGAAAAGCAGTTCTTC. Translating it yields CASGAEKQFF.

The chain uses TRBV5-1 and TRBJ2-7, with 9 bases that match TRBD1. Looked up from germline, CDR1 is SGHRS and CDR2 is YFSETQ. Trimming removed 3 bases from V and 3 bases from J; junction bases left unmatched: 4. This CDR3 has 14 amino acids. The CDR3 reads CASSSLTGGYEQYF. Here the CDR3 DNA reads TGCGCCAGCAGCTCCCTGACAGGGGGCTACGAGCAGTACTTC.

In nucleotides, the CDR3 is TGTGCCAGTAGTAGGGCAAGGGGTGACACCGGGGAGCTGTTTTTT. Protein sequence: CASSRARGDTGELFF. The chain is built from TRBV19 and TRBJ2-2; D is perhaps TRBD1 (5 bases). Germline-derived CDR1 and CDR2 are LNHDA and SQIVND (reference sequence). V was cut by 4 bases and J by 3 bases, with 12 bases left in between. This CDR3 has 15 residues.

This clone was seen only once. The V gene is TRBV7-2, the J gene TRBJ2-7, with TRBD1 identical over 9 bases. The V gene's germline CDR1 is SGHTA and CDR2 FQGNSA. The CDR3 consists of 14 residues. V dropped 4 bases and J dropped 0; count of bases not matched to a gene: 1. In nucleotides, the CDR3 is TGTGCCAGCAGCTGGACAGGGGACTCCTACGAGCAGTACTTC. It specifies CASSWTGDSYEQYF.

The V call is TRBV4-1, the J call TRBJ1-1; weak D call: TRBD1 (6 bases). The V end lost 2 bases, the J end lost 2 bases, and 12 bases lay between the germline ends. There are 15 residues in the CDR3. Germline loops: CDR1 MGHRA, CDR2 YSYEKL. Here the CDR3 DNA reads TGCGCCAGCAGCCAACCTTGGACAGTAAACACTGAAGCTTTCTTT. This codes for CASSQPWTVNTEAFF.

V gene TRBV6-5 combines with J gene TRBJ2-1, with TRBD2 matching 11 bases. From germline, CDR1 is MNHEY and CDR2 SVGAGI. The V and J ends lost 6 bases and 4 bases, in that order; junction bases with no gene match: 5. The CDR3 is 15 residues long. The CDR3 DNA follows: TGTGCCAGCAGACCCGGGACTAGCGGATACAATGAGCAGTTCTTC. It yields the protein CASRPGTSGYNEQFF.

V usage is TRBV29-1 and J usage is TRBJ2-1; 12 positions agree with TRBD2. The CDR3 extends over 16 amino acids. Trimming cost V 1 base and J 4 bases; bases outside gene matches: 5. Germline V gene lookup returns CDR1 SQVTM and CDR2 ANQGSEA. The CDR3 DNA follows: TGCAGCGTTGAAGGTGAACTAGCGGGGGGATACAATGAGCAGTTCTTC. Amino acid sequence: CSVEGELAGGYNEQFF.

This clone was counted between two and nine times. This sequence joins TRBV5-1 and TRBJ2-5; 9 bases map to TRBD2. CDR1 is SGHRS and CDR2 is YFSETQ in the germline V gene. The CDR3 runs to 15 residues. The ends lost 1 base at V and 7 bases at J; junction bases unmatched: 8. The CDR3 here is CASSLPLAGEGTQYF. In nucleotides, the CDR3 is TGCGCCAGCAGCTTGCCCTTAGCGGGAGAAGGGACCCAGTACTTC.

DNA of the CDR3: TGTGCCAGCGACAGGGGGAACACTGAAGCTTTCTTT. It is translated as CASDRGNTEAFF. This chain connects TRBV6-1 to TRBJ1-1; 8 bases line up with TRBD1. This CDR3 region has 12 residues. The V and J ends lost 8 bases and 1 base, in that order; junction bases with no gene match: 0. Germline V gene lookup returns CDR1 MNHNS and CDR2 SASEGT.

The gene calls are TRBV6-6 and TRBJ2-3, with a tentative D call TRBD2 (5 bases). The germline gives CDR1 MNHNY, CDR2 SVGAGI (reference sequence). There are 13 residues in the CDR3. The V and J ends lost 4 bases and 6 bases respectively, with 11 bases between them. The CDR3 DNA follows: TGTGCCAGCAGTTCTGAACTAGGGGATACGCAGTATTTT. It is translated as CASSSELGDTQYF.

A few counts support this clone. The junction shows a germline mismatch at one end, possibly a read error. Other DNA sequences in the sample encode the same CDR3. The chain has TRBV6-5 and TRBJ1-1, with TRBD1 matching over 8 bases. CDR3 length: 15 residues. Germline lookup yields CDR1 MNHEY and CDR2 SVGAGI. CDR3 in amino acids: CASSGGQGIGTEAFF. CDR3 DNA: TGTGCCAGCAGTGGCGGACAGGGTATAGGTACTGAGGCTTTCTTT.

V gene TRBV28 combines with J gene TRBJ2-7, with 7 nucleotides matching TRBD1. The CDR3 is 16 residues long. V lost 6 bases, J lost 2 bases, and 13 bases stayed unmatched. Germline assignment: CDR1 MDHEN and CDR2 SYDVKM. This CDR3 is CASRLLSGQSAYEQYF. CDR3 DNA sequence: TGTGCCAGCAGACTCCTATCGGGACAGTCAGCCTACGAGCAGTACTTC.